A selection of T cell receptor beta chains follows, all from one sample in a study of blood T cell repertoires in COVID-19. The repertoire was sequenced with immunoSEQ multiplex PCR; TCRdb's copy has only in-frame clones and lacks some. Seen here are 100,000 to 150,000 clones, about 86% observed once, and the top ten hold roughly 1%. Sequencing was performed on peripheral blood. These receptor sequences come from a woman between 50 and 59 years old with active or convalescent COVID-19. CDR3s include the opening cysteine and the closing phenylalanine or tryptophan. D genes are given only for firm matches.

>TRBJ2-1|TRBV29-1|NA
TGCAGCGTTGAAGGCGGCTCCTACAATGAGCAGTTCTTC
CSVEGGSYNEQFF
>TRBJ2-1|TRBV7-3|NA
TGTGCCAGCAGCTCATCCCCGAGAAATGAGCAGTTCTTC
CASSSSPRNEQFF
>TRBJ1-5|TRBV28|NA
TGTGCCAGCAGTTTTTCGATGGACAGCAAGGTTTTCAATCAGCCCCAGCATTTT
CASSFSMDSKVFNQPQHF
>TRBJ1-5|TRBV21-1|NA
TGTGCCAGCAGCAAAGGAACAGGGTGGGTTCAGCCCCAGCATTTT
CASSKGTGWVQPQHF
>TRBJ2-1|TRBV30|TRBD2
TGTGCCTGGAGTCCCGGGACTAGCCCCTACAATGAGCAGTTCTTC
CAWSPGTSPYNEQFF
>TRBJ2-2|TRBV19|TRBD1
TGTGCCAGTAGTTCAGGACCGATTACAGGGGTCCACGCCGGGGAGCTGTTTTTT
CASSSGPITGVHAGELFF
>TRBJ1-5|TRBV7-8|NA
TGTGCCAGCAGCCGGGGCCAAGGTCAGCCCCAGCATTTT
CASSRGQGQPQHF
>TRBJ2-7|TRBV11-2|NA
TGTGCCAGCAGCTCCCCTAGCTTGGGGAACTACGAGCAGTACTTC
CASSSPSLGNYEQYF
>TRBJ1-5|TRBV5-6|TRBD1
TGTGCCAGCAGCTTGGGCCAGGGGGCGAATCAGCCCCAGCATTTT
CASSLGQGANQPQHF
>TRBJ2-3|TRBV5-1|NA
TGCGCCAGCAGCGCCATGGCCACCGGGGGAGTTGGAGATACGCAGTATTTT
CASSAMATGGVGDTQYF
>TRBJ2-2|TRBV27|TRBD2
TGTGCCAGCAGTCCTCCGGGGGGGGCGGGAGGCGCCGGGGAGCTGTTTTTT
CASSPPGGAGGAGELFF